The T cell receptor beta chain described here comes from a study of beta chain features in type 1 diabetes. Study background: Patients looked much like healthy donors when it came to age, gender and cell yields.

This CDR3 region has 12 residues. With 0 bases removed from V and 3 bases from J, the gap between germline ends came to 2 bases. Germline values: CDR1 SGDLS, CDR2 YYNGEE. Whole-study results and caveats: People with Type 1 diabetes carried modestly yet significantly shorter TCRB CDR3s in all four CD4+ subsets.

The sequenced template was cDNA made from the entire isolated RNA. Only in-frame clones appear in the TCRdb table, and some are missing; sequencing was by immunoSEQ multiplex PCR. The table lists 310,000 or so clones, roughly 9% of them singletons. On this clone itself: What it binds is not known. The same CDR3 can be traced to other DNA sequences in this sample.

The J gene is TRBJ2-3, the V gene TRBV9; no firm D call. The receptor was derived from a man aged 25-45 years with type 1 diabetes. The material sequenced was central memory CD4+ T cells from blood. CDR3 nucleotides: TGTGCCAGCAGCGTAGCTACAGATACGCAGTATTTT. This translates into CASSVATDTQYF.